This TCR beta chain emerged from a study of cytomegalovirus exposure and HLA in healthy donors. Study observations and caveats: Some TCR beta chains (roughly 160 of them) were listed as cytomegalovirus-associated.

A single count supports this clone. Its target is not known. The PCR employed 60 Vbeta primers together with 13 Jbeta primers. Clones were sequenced by immunoSEQ multiplex PCR, and TCRdb holds only the in-frame ones, with some missing. Of roughly 200,000 clones listed, around 76% were seen once; the top ten hold roughly 0.62%. J lost 5 bases, V lost 4 bases, and 8 bases had no gene match. This CDR3 comprises 15 residues. Per germline, CDR1 SNHLY and CDR2 FYNNEI. The sequencing input was PBMCs. The rearrangement joins TRBV2 to TRBJ2-5, with 9 positions matching TRBD2. This receptor was identified in a man between 18 and 35 years old in good health and CMV-seronegative. CDR3 sequence: CASSGEGTSLETQYF. The CDR3 bases are TGTGCCAGCAGTGGGGAAGGGACTAGCTTGGAGACCCAGTACTTC. The full variable domain, rest sourced from reference TRBV2 and TRBJ2-5, is EPEVTQTPSHQVTQMGQEVILRCVPISNHLYFYWYRQILGQKVEFLVSFYNNEISEKSEIFDDQFSVERPDGSNFTLKIRSTKLEDSAMYFCASSGEGTSLETQYFGPGTRLLVL.